This TCR beta chain is from a study of blood T cell repertoires in COVID-19. Authors' data handling: Amplifying reference gene primers gave estimates of nucleated cell counts. Profiled with immunoSEQ multiplex PCR; TCRdb holds only in-frame clones, not every one. The V and J calls and clone size come from that table; D and trimming were worked out from the DNA. Of about 210,000 clones in the sample, less than 90% were seen once. In germline, CDR1 is WSHSY, CDR2 SAAADI. This CDR3 contains 12 residues. The V end lost 3 bases, the J end lost 6 bases, and 6 bases lay between the germline ends. The V call is TRBV10-2, the J call TRBJ1-3; D remains ambiguous. What was sequenced was peripheral blood. The source of this sequence is a woman of 80 years or more with COVID-19, enrolled during active disease. Written as DNA, the CDR3 is TGCGCCAGCAGTGAACTCTTAAACACCATATATTTT. It translates to CASSELLNTIYF.